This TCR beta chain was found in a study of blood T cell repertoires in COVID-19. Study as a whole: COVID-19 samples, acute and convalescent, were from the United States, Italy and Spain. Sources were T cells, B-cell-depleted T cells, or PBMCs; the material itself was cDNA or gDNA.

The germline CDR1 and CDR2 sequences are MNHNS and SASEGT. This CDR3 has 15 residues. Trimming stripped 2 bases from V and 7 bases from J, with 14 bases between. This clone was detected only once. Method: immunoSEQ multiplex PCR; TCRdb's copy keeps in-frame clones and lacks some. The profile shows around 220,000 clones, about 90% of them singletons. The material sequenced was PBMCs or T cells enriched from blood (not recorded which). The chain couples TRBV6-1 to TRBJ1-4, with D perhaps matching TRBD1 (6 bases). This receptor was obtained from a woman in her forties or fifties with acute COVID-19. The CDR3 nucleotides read TGTGCCAGCAGTGAATTGGGCAAAGGGGGTGAAAAACTGTTTTTT. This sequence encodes CASSELGKGGEKLFF.